These 15 T cell receptor beta chains share one sample of origin, sequenced in a study of cytomegalovirus exposure and HLA in healthy donors. It was with 60 Vbeta and 13 Jbeta primers that the PCR ran. Method: immunoSEQ multiplex PCR; TCRdb's copy keeps in-frame clones and lacks some. There are about 150,000 clones in the sample; 82% occur only once, and 6.6% lies in the top ten. The source material was PBMCs. The receptors come from a woman between 50 and 59 years old in good health and CMV-seropositive.

This sequence joins TRBV5-1 and TRBJ1-2; a possible D gene is TRBD1 (5 bases). From germline, CDR1 is SGHRS and CDR2 YFSETQ. This CDR3 region has 15 residues. V lost 4 bases and J lost 0, with 13 bases in between. CDR3: CASSTQDAANYGYTF. In nucleotides, the CDR3 is TGCGCCAGCAGCACACAGGACGCCGCTAACTATGGCTACACCTTC.

V is TRBV7-6 and J is TRBJ2-3; D perhaps matches TRBD2 (5 bases). CDR1 and CDR2 (germline): SGHVS, FNYEAQ. The V end was cut by 4 bases, the J end by 4 bases, with 9 bases between. The CDR3 totals 13 residues. CDR3 amino acids: CASSSLASDTQYF. The DNA for the CDR3 is TGTGCCAGCAGCTCCCTAGCCTCAGATACGCAGTATTTT.

Comments on this clone: Germline is not matched at one junction end, which may reflect a read error. J is TRBJ2-7 and V is TRBV7-9; D may be TRBD1 (6 bases). Germline V gene sequence: CDR1 SEHNR, CDR2 FQNEAQ (reference sequence). This CDR3 is built from 12 residues. CDR3 in amino acids: CSSSPTGSEQYF. The CDR3 nucleotides are TGTTCCAGCAGCCCAACAGGGTCCGAGCAGTACTTC.

The chain couples TRBV5-4 to TRBJ1-1; D unclear. Deletions cut 1 base from V and 1 base from J, with 8 bases between. CDR3 size: 14 residues. In germline, CDR1 is SGHNT, CDR2 YYREEE (reference sequence). CDR3 DNA sequence: TGTGCCAGCAGCTTGTTTTACACGAACACTGAAGCTTTCTTT. It specifies CASSLFYTNTEAFF.

This sequence joins TRBV7-6 and TRBJ2-1, with 8 nucleotides matching TRBD2. Germline V gene data show CDR1 as SGHVS and CDR2 as FNYEAQ. This CDR3 contains 16 residues. The V segment lost 4 bases and the J segment 8 bases; nucleotides outside the gene matches: 13. Here the CDR3 reads CASSSSGTGGRHEQFF. The CDR3 DNA is TGTGCCAGCAGCTCATCCGGAACGGGGGGGCGACATGAGCAGTTCTTC. Variable domain in full (rest from reference TRBV7-6 and TRBJ2-1): GAGVSQSPRYKVTKRGQDVALRCDPISGHVSLYWYRQALGQGPEFLTYFNYEAQQDKSGLPNDRFSAERPEGSISTLTIQRTEQRDSAMYRCASSSSGTGGRHEQFFGPGTRLTVL.

The chain combines TRBV5-6 with TRBJ1-1; no clear D. The length of the CDR3 is 14 residues. Trimming shortened V by 4 bases and J by 3 bases, and 13 bases separated the two germline ends. From germline, CDR1 is SGHDT and CDR2 YYEEEE. The CDR3 is CASSPEGGHTEAFF. Written as DNA, the CDR3 is TGTGCCAGCAGCCCAGAGGGCGGCCACACTGAAGCTTTCTTT.

The chain uses TRBV18 and TRBJ2-5; 11 bases line up with TRBD2. Gene TRBJ2-7 matches the end of the DNA better, so the J call may be wrong. The CDR3 covers 13 residues. Germline-derived CDR1 and CDR2 are KGHSH and LQKENI. In DNA, the CDR3 is TGTGCCAGCTCAAGACTAGCGGGATACGAGCAGTACTTC. Its translation is CASSRLAGYEQYF.

This chain connects TRBV18 to TRBJ2-1; the match to TRBD2 covers 7 bases. The CDR3 has 15 amino acids. Germline trimming cut 6 bases from V and 7 bases from J; bases unmatched to any gene: 12. Germline V gene data show CDR1 as KGHSH and CDR2 as LQKENI. The CDR3 region has the DNA TGTGCCAGCTCCTACCTAGGGGCGCGGGAGAATGAGCAGTTCTTC. Translation gives CASSYLGARENEQFF.

The V gene is TRBV29-1, the J gene TRBJ1-2, with 7 bases that match TRBD1. The CDR3 contains 15 residues. Germline V gene lookup returns CDR1 SQVTM and CDR2 ANQGSEA. The J segment lost 0 bases and the V segment lost 2 bases, leaving 6 bases of the junction unmatched. The CDR3 here is CSVELTGLTNYGYTF. The CDR3, as DNA: TGCAGCGTTGAATTGACAGGGCTAACTAACTATGGCTACACCTTC.

This sequence joins TRBV30 and TRBJ2-7; TRBD1 is a possible D gene (6 bases). The CDR3 sequence is 14 residues long. V was pared by 3 bases and J by 1 base, with 13 bases between. The V gene's germline CDR1 is GTSNPN and CDR2 SVGIG (reference sequence). The CDR3 DNA is TGTGCCTGGAGCGAACGGGGACAATCCTACGAGCAGTACTTC. Translated, it gives CAWSERGQSYEQYF. Supplemented by reference TRBV30 and TRBJ2-7, the full variable domain reads SQTIHQWPATLVQPVGSPLSLECTVEGTSNPNLYWYRQAAGRGLQLLFYSVGIGQISSEVPQNLSASRPQDRQFILSSKKLLLSDSGFYLCAWSERGQSYEQYFGPGTRLTVT.

The chain combines TRBV29-1 with TRBJ1-1, with TRBD1 matching over 10 bases. The CDR3 consists of 13 residues. The germline gives CDR1 SQVTM, CDR2 ANQGSEA. V was pared by 5 bases and J by 7 bases, with 7 bases of the junction left unmatched. CDR3 nucleotide sequence: TGCAGCGTTCAAGGACAGGGGGAGTTTGAAGCTTTCTTT. This sequence encodes CSVQGQGEFEAFF.

This clone was recorded once. This chain joins TRBV11-2 and TRBJ1-6, with D possibly matching TRBD1 (5 bases). This CDR3 is built from 14 residues. Germline-derived CDR1 and CDR2 are SGHAT and FQNNGV. V shed 1 base and J shed 6 bases, with 7 bases lying between them. CDR3 sequence: CASSLGQINSPLHF. In DNA, the CDR3 is TGTGCCAGCAGCTTAGGACAGATTAATTCACCCCTCCACTTT.

This clone showed up just once. This chain uses TRBV27 with TRBJ1-1, with 8 bases fitting TRBD1. Germline lookup yields CDR1 MNHEY and CDR2 SMNVEV (reference sequence). V trimming: 6 bases; J trimming: 1 base; junction bases outside the gene matches: 13. The CDR3 is made up of 17 amino acids. The CDR3: CASRRSATGATNTEAFF. As DNA, the CDR3 is TGTGCCAGCAGGCGTTCCGCGACAGGGGCGACGAACACTGAAGCTTTCTTT.

The chain employs TRBV2 and TRBJ2-1, with 7 bases matching TRBD2. Germline V gene sequence: CDR1 SNHLY, CDR2 FYNNEI. The CDR3 is made up of 16 amino acids. J lost 8 bases, V lost 2 bases, and 12 bases had no gene match. The CDR3 region is CASSEYPAGRVDEQFF. CDR3 coding DNA: TGTGCCAGCAGTGAATATCCGGCAGGGAGGGTCGATGAGCAGTTCTTC.

CDR3 coding DNA: TGCGCCAGCAGCCTAGGACAGGGGCCTTCCTACGAGCAGTACTTC. Translating gives CASSLGQGPSYEQYF. The chain combines TRBV5-1 with TRBJ2-7, with TRBD1 identical over 9 bases. Germline V gene data show CDR1 as SGHRS and CDR2 as YFSETQ. This CDR3 is built from 15 residues. The V gene end was trimmed by 4 bases and the J gene end by 1 base; junction bases not matched to a gene: 6.